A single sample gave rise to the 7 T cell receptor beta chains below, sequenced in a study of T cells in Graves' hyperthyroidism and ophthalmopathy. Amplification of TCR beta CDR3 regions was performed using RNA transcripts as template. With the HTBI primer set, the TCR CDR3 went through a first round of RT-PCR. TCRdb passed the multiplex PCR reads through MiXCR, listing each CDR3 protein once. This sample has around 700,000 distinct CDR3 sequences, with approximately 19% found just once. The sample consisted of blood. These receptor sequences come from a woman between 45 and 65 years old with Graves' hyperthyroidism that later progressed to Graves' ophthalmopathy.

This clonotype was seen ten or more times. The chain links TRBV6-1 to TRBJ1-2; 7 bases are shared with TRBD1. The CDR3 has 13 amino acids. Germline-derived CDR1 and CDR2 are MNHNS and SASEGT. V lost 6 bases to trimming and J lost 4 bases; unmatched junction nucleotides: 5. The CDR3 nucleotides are TGTGCCAGCAGGCGACAGGGTGCCTATGGCTACACCTTC. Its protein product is CASRRQGAYGYTF.

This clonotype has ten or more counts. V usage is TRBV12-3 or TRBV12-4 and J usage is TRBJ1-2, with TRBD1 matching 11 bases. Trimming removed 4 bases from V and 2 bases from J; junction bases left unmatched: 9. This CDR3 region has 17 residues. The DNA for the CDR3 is TGTGCCAGCAGTTCGGGACAGGGGGAGACCTTCAACTATGGCTACACCTTC. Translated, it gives CASSSGQGETFNYGYTF.

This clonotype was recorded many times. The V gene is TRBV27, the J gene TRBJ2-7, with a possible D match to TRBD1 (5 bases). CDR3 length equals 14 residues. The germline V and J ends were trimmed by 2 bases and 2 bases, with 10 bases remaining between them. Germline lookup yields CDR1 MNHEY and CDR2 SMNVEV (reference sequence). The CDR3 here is CASSLRRVPYEQYF. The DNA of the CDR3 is TGTGCCAGCAGTTTACGCAGGGTCCCCTACGAGCAGTACTTC.

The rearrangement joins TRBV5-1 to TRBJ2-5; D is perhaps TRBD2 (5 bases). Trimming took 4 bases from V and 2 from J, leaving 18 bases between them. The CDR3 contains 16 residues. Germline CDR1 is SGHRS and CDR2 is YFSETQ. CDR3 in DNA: TGCGCCAGCAGCGCGCTCTTCGAGCGGCAGCAAGAGACCCAGTACTTC. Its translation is CASSALFERQQETQYF.

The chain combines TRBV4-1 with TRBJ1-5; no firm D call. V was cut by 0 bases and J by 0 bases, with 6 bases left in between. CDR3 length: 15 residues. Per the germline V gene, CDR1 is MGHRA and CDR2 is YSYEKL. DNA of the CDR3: TGCGCCAGCAGCCAAGATCGTTCTAGCAATCAGCCCCAGCATTTT. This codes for CASSQDRSSNQPQHF.

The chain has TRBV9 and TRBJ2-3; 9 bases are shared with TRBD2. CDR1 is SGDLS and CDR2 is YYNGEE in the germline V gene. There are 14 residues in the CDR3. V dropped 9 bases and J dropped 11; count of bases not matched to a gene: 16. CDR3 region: CATRRASGATRQYF. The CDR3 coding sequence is TGTGCCACCCGGAGGGCTAGCGGGGCGACAAGGCAGTATTTT. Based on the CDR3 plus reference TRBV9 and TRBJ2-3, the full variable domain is DSGVTQTPKHLITATGQRVTLRCSPRSGDLSVYWYQQSLDQGLQFLIQYYNGEERAKGNILERFSAQQFPDLHSELNLSSLELGDSALYFCATRRASGATRQYFGPGTRLTVL.

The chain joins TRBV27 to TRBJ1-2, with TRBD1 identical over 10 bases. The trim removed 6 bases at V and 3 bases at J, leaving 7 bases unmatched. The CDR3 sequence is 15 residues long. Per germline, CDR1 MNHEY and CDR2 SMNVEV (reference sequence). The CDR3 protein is CASSRTGGAYYGYTF. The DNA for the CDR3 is TGTGCCAGCAGCAGGACAGGGGGGGCGTACTATGGCTACACCTTC.